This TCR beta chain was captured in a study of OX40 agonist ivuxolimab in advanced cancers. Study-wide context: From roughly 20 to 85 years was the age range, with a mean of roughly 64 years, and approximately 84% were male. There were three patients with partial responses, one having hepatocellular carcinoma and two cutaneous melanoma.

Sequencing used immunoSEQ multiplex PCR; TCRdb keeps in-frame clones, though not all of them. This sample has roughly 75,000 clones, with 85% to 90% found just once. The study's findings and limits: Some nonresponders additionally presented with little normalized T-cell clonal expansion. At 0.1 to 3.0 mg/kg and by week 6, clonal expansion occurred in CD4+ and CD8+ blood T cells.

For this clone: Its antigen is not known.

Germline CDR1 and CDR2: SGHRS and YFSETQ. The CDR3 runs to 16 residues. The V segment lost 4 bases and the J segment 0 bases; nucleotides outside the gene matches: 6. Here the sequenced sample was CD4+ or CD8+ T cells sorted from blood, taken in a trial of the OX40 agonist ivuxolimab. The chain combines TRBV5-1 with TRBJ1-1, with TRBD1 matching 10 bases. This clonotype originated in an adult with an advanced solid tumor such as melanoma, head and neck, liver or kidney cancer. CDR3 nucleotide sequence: TGCGCCAGCAGCGACGGACAGGGGGTAATGAACACTGAAGCTTTCTTT. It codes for CASSDGQGVMNTEAFF.